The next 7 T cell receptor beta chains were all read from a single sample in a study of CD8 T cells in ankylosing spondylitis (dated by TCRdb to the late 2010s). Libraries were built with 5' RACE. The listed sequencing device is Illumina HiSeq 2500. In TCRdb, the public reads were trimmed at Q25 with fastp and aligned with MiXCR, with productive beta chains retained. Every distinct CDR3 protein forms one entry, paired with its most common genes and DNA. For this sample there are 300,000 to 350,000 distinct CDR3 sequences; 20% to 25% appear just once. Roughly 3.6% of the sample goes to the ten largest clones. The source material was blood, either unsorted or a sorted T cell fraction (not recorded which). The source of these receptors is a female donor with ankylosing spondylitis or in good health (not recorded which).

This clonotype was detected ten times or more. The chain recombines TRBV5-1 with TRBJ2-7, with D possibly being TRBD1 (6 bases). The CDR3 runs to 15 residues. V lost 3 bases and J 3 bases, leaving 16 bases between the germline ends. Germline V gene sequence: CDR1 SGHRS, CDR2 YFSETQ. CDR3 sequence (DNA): TGCGCCAGCAGCTCCGCGACAGGAACAGGCTACGAGCAGTACTTC. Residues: CASSSATGTGYEQYF.

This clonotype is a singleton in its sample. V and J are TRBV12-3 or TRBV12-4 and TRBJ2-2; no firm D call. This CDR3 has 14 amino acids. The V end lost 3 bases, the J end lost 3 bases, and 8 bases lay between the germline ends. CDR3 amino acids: CASSLAQYTGELFF. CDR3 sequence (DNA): TGTGCCAGCAGTTTGGCACAGTACACCGGGGAGCTGTTTTTT.

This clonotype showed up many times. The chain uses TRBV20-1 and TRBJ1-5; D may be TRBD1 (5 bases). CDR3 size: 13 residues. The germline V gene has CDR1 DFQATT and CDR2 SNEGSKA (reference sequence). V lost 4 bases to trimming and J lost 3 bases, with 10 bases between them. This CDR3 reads CSAIRGDNQPQHF. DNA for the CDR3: TGCAGTGCTATTCGGGGCGACAATCAGCCCCAGCATTTT.

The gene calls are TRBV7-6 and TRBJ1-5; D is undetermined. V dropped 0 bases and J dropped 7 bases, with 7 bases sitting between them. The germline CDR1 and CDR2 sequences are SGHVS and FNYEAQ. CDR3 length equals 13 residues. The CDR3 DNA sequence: TGTGCCAGCAGCTTAGCTCCCCAGCAGCCCCAGCATTTT. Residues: CASSLAPQQPQHF.

For the CDR3, the DNA is TGCAGTGCTAGAGAGGGCGGGAGGTACGAGCAGTACTTC. The encoded protein is CSAREGGRYEQYF. The chain has TRBV20-1 and TRBJ2-7; 8 bases are a match to TRBD2. V trimming: 0 bases; J trimming: 4 bases; junction bases outside the gene matches: 2. Germline values: CDR1 DFQATT, CDR2 SNEGSKA (reference sequence). The CDR3 runs to 13 residues.

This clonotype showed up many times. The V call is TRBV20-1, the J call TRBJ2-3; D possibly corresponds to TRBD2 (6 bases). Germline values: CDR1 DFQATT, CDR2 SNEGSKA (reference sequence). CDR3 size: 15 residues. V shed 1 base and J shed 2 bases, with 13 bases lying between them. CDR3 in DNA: TGCAGTGCTAGAGGAACGGGAGTCCACACAGATACGCAGTATTTT. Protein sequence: CSARGTGVHTDTQYF.

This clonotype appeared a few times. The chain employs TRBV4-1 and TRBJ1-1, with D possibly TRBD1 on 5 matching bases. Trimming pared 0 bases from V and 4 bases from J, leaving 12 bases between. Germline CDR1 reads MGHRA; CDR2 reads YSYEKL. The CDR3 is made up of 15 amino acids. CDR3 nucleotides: TGCGCCAGCAGCCAAGATAGGGGCCCGTTCACTGAAGCTTTCTTT. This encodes CASSQDRGPFTEAFF.